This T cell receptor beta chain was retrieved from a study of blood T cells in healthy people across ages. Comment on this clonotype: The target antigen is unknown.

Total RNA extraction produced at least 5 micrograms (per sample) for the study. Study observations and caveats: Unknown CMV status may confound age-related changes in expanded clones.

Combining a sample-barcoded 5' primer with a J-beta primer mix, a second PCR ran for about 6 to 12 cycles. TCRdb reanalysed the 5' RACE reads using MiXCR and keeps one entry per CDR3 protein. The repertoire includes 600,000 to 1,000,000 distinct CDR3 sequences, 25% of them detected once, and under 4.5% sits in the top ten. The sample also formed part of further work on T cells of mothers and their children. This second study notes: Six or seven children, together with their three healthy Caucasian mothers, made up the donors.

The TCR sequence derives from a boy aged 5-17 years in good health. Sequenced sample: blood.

Written as DNA, the CDR3 is TGTGCCAGCAGTTACGGGGGACTAGAAAGTGGGACCCAGTACTTC. Residues: CASSYGGLESGTQYF. The chain links TRBV6-5 to TRBJ2-5, with 8 bases matching TRBD2. The CDR3 length is 15 residues. After removal of 2 bases from V and 7 bases from J, the junction contained 9 bases not matched to a gene. Per germline, CDR1 MNHEY and CDR2 SVGAGI.